The clone carrying this T cell receptor beta chain was seen just once. For recovered donors of Cohort 3, there were two negative PCRs, clearance, or symptom resolution. Libraries were prepared by immunoSEQ multiplex PCR; TCRdb keeps only in-frame clonotypes and omits some of them. Of about 220,000 clones in the sample, over 75% were seen once. This sample stems from a study of blood T cell repertoires in COVID-19. About the research overall: Sample material is recorded as cDNA or gDNA derived from T cells, B-cell-depleted T cells, or PBMCs.

Germline lookup yields CDR1 SGHTA and CDR2 FQGNSA. The junction had 3 bases not matched to a gene; V was cut back by 1 base and J by 5 bases. CDR3 size: 14 residues. Sequenced material: PBMCs or T cells enriched from blood (not recorded which). The chain uses TRBV7-2 and TRBJ2-5, with TRBD2 matching over 8 bases. The sequence was collected from a woman aged 60-75 years who had recovered from COVID-19. CDR3 nucleotides: TGTGCCAGCAGCTTAGGCGGGGGGTTGGAGACCCAGTACTTC. Its translation is CASSLGGGLETQYF. Complete variable domain (other parts from reference TRBV7-2 and TRBJ2-5): GAGVSQSPSNKVTEKGKDVELRCDPISGHTALYWYRQSLGQGLEFLIYFQGNSAPDKSGLPSDRFSAERTGGSVSTLTIQRTQQEDSAVYLCASSLGGGLETQYFGPGTRLLVL.